Listed below are T cell receptor beta chains from one sample, sequenced in a study of Ad26.COV2.S vaccination and SARS-CoV-2 variants. The data were produced by immunoSEQ multiplex PCR, yet TCRdb's version contains in-frame clones alone and is incomplete. Of a few hundred thousand clones listed, about 93% are singletons. The sequencing used peripheral blood, collected in a trial of Ad26.COV2.S vaccine versus placebo. The receptor source for this set is a person aged 18-60 years who received the Ad26.COV2.S COVID-19 vaccine or a placebo. Each CDR3 is given with its conserved first and last residue. A D gene is named only where the DNA matches it firmly. Only part of the rows carry a size: once, few, many, or a class if the clone is expanded.

j_gene: TRBJ2-6
d_gene: TRBD2
abundance: NA
v_gene: TRBV5-6
CDR3aa: CASSLVASGKSSGANVLTF
CDR3nt: TGTGCCAGCAGCTTGGTGGCTAGCGGGAAGAGCTCTGGGGCCAACGTCCTGACTTTC

j_gene: TRBJ1-6
d_gene: TRBD1
abundance: few
v_gene: TRBV7-9
CDR3aa: CASRSTGVSPLHF
CDR3nt: TGTGCCAGCAGATCCACAGGGGTTTCACCCCTCCACTTT

j_gene: TRBJ2-2
d_gene: TRBD2
abundance: once
v_gene: TRBV7-9
CDR3aa: CASSRTSGGTGELFF
CDR3nt: TGTGCCAGCAGCCGTACTAGCGGAGGGACCGGGGAGCTGTTTTTT

j_gene: TRBJ1-2
d_gene: NA
abundance: NA
v_gene: TRBV5-5
CDR3aa: CASSLTDGNYGYTF
CDR3nt: TGTGCCAGCAGCTTGACGGACGGGAACTATGGCTACACCTTC

j_gene: TRBJ2-5
d_gene: NA
abundance: NA
v_gene: TRBV30
CDR3aa: CAWSTSRETQYF
CDR3nt: TGTGCCTGGAGTACGTCTAGGGAGACCCAGTACTTC

j_gene: TRBJ2-2
d_gene: TRBD1
abundance: NA
v_gene: TRBV7-6
CDR3aa: CASSLGGGFTGELFF
CDR3nt: TGTGCCAGCAGCTTAGGAGGGGGCTTCACCGGGGAGCTGTTTTTT

j_gene: TRBJ2-3
d_gene: NA
abundance: NA
v_gene: TRBV29-1
CDR3aa: CSGRSTAVGTDTQYF
CDR3nt: TGCAGCGGAAGATCGACAGCTGTAGGGACAGATACGCAGTATTTT

j_gene: TRBJ2-5
d_gene: NA
abundance: NA
v_gene: TRBV7-6
CDR3aa: CASTLNSYQETQYF
CDR3nt: TGTGCCAGCACCTTAAACTCGTACCAAGAGACCCAGTACTTC

j_gene: TRBJ2-5
d_gene: NA
abundance: NA
v_gene: TRBV7-2
CDR3aa: CASSLMPAGGRTQYF
CDR3nt: TGTGCCAGCAGCTTAATGCCAGCGGGTGGGAGGACCCAGTACTTC

j_gene: TRBJ2-2
d_gene: TRBD2
abundance: NA
v_gene: TRBV5-1
CDR3aa: CASSPEGTSGRAKELFF
CDR3nt: TGCGCCAGCAGCCCGGAAGGGACTAGCGGGAGGGCCAAGGAGCTGTTTTTT

j_gene: TRBJ2-7
d_gene: NA
abundance: NA
v_gene: TRBV10-3
CDR3aa: CAISSPGREQYF
CDR3nt: TGTGCCATCAGTTCCCCAGGACGCGAGCAGTACTTC

j_gene: TRBJ2-7
d_gene: NA
abundance: NA
v_gene: TRBV28
CDR3aa: CASSLKAGLGVYEQYF
CDR3nt: TGTGCCAGCAGTTTGAAGGCCGGCCTGGGTGTGTACGAGCAGTACTTC

j_gene: TRBJ1-1
d_gene: NA
abundance: NA
v_gene: TRBV6-5
CDR3aa: CASSYSEGGTEAFF
CDR3nt: TGTGCCAGCAGTTACTCGGAGGGGGGCACTGAAGCTTTCTTT

j_gene: TRBJ2-2
d_gene: TRBD2
abundance: NA
v_gene: TRBV19
CDR3aa: CASSRTSGGRDGGELFF
CDR3nt: TGTGCCAGTAGTCGCACCTCGGGCGGGAGGGACGGCGGGGAGCTGTTTTTT

j_gene: TRBJ2-1
d_gene: TRBD2
abundance: NA
v_gene: TRBV24-1
CDR3aa: CATSLAGTSGNEQFF
CDR3nt: TGTGCCACCAGTCTCGCCGGGACTAGCGGCAATGAGCAGTTCTTC

j_gene: TRBJ1-1
d_gene: TRBD1
abundance: NA
v_gene: TRBV5-1
CDR3aa: CASSFPGQGTEAFF
CDR3nt: TGCGCCAGCAGCTTTCCGGGACAGGGAACCGAAGCTTTCTTT

j_gene: TRBJ1-1
d_gene: NA
abundance: NA
v_gene: TRBV4-3
CDR3aa: CASSLDLGGGTEAFF
CDR3nt: TGCGCCAGCAGCCTAGATTTAGGGGGGGGCACTGAAGCTTTCTTT

j_gene: TRBJ2-2
d_gene: NA
abundance: NA
v_gene: TRBV4-3
CDR3aa: CASSPTEGEGNTGELFF
CDR3nt: TGCGCCAGCAGCCCTACGGAGGGGGAGGGCAACACCGGGGAGCTGTTTTTT

j_gene: TRBJ2-5
d_gene: NA
abundance: NA
v_gene: TRBV14
CDR3aa: CASSQLGVREETQYF
CDR3nt: TGTGCCAGCAGCCAACTCGGGGTCAGAGAAGAGACCCAGTACTTC

j_gene: TRBJ1-1
d_gene: NA
abundance: NA
v_gene: TRBV29-1
CDR3aa: CSVEDGVQRTTEAFF
CDR3nt: TGCAGCGTTGAAGATGGGGTACAGAGAACAACTGAAGCTTTCTTT

j_gene: TRBJ2-1
d_gene: NA
abundance: NA
v_gene: TRBV7-9
CDR3aa: CASSLGEIIYNEQFF
CDR3nt: TGTGCCAGCAGCTTAGGGGAGATAATATACAATGAGCAGTTCTTC

j_gene: TRBJ2-7
d_gene: NA
abundance: NA
v_gene: TRBV10-3
CDR3aa: CAISEGSYSYEQYF
CDR3nt: TGTGCCATCAGTGAAGGGTCGTACTCCTACGAGCAGTACTTC

j_gene: TRBJ2-3
d_gene: TRBD2
abundance: few
v_gene: TRBV27
CDR3aa: CASSLTGTSVLQGDTQYF
CDR3nt: TGTGCCAGCAGTTTAACCGGGACTAGCGTACTTCAGGGGGATACGCAGTATTTT

j_gene: TRBJ1-6
d_gene: TRBD1
abundance: NA
v_gene: TRBV5-1
CDR3aa: CASSDQGGSPLHF
CDR3nt: TGCGCCAGCAGCGACCAGGGGGGCTCACCCCTCCACTTT

j_gene: TRBJ2-1
d_gene: TRBD2
abundance: NA
v_gene: TRBV5-1
CDR3aa: CASSLTSVSYNEQFF
CDR3nt: TGCGCCAGCAGCTTGACTAGCGTGTCCTACAATGAGCAGTTCTTC

j_gene: TRBJ2-7
d_gene: TRBD2
abundance: NA
v_gene: TRBV18
CDR3aa: CASSRGGSGEQYF
CDR3nt: TGTGCCAGCTCGCGAGGCGGGAGTGGAGAGCAGTACTTC

j_gene: TRBJ2-1
d_gene: NA
abundance: NA
v_gene: TRBV3-1/TRBV3-2
CDR3aa: CASSLRRGHEQFF
CDR3nt: TGTGCCAGCAGCCTACGCAGGGGCCATGAGCAGTTCTTC

j_gene: TRBJ2-1
d_gene: NA
abundance: NA
v_gene: TRBV7-9
CDR3aa: CASSLDREQFF
CDR3nt: TGTGCCAGCAGCTTAGACCGAGAGCAGTTCTTC

j_gene: TRBJ1-2
d_gene: NA
abundance: NA
v_gene: TRBV7-6
CDR3aa: CASSPSVGRSYGYTF
CDR3nt: TGTGCCAGCAGCCCCTCGGTAGGGCGAAGCTATGGCTACACCTTC

j_gene: TRBJ2-1
d_gene: TRBD1
abundance: NA
v_gene: TRBV29-1
CDR3aa: CSVEVTGQFDEQFF
CDR3nt: TGCAGCGTTGAGGTGACAGGGCAGTTCGATGAGCAGTTCTTC

j_gene: TRBJ2-2
d_gene: TRBD1
abundance: NA
v_gene: TRBV29-1
CDR3aa: CSVQGQGLPGELFF
CDR3nt: TGCAGCGTTCAGGGACAGGGTTTACCCGGGGAGCTGTTTTTT

j_gene: TRBJ2-2
d_gene: NA
abundance: NA
v_gene: TRBV6-4
CDR3aa: CASSDDWTGELFF
CDR3nt: TGTGCCAGCAGTGACGACTGGACCGGGGAGCTGTTTTTT

j_gene: TRBJ1-1
d_gene: NA
abundance: NA
v_gene: TRBV5-1
CDR3aa: CASTDGNTEAFF
CDR3nt: TGCGCCAGCACCGACGGGAACACTGAAGCTTTCTTT

j_gene: TRBJ1-4
d_gene: NA
abundance: NA
v_gene: TRBV25-1
CDR3aa: CASSPSQGTNEKLFF
CDR3nt: TGTGCCAGCAGCCCCTCGCAGGGTACTAATGAAAAACTGTTTTTT

j_gene: TRBJ1-5
d_gene: NA
abundance: once
v_gene: TRBV19
CDR3aa: CASNGENNQPQHF
CDR3nt: TGTGCCAGTAACGGGGAAAACAATCAGCCCCAGCATTTT

j_gene: TRBJ2-1
d_gene: NA
abundance: NA
v_gene: TRBV3-1/TRBV3-2
CDR3aa: CASSVLGGLSNEQFF
CDR3nt: TGTGCCAGCAGCGTCCTAGGTGGGCTGTCCAATGAGCAGTTCTTC

j_gene: TRBJ2-2
d_gene: NA
abundance: NA
v_gene: TRBV29-1
CDR3aa: CSVDYGHTGELFF
CDR3nt: TGCAGCGTTGACTACGGGCACACCGGGGAGCTGTTTTTT

j_gene: TRBJ2-1
d_gene: NA
abundance: NA
v_gene: TRBV4-2
CDR3aa: CASSQGAVDEQFF
CDR3nt: TGTGCCAGCAGCCAAGGAGCGGTAGATGAGCAGTTCTTC

j_gene: TRBJ1-4
d_gene: NA
abundance: NA
v_gene: TRBV6-5
CDR3aa: CASSYSWGLAEKLFF
CDR3nt: TGTGCCAGCAGTTACTCCTGGGGGCTCGCTGAAAAACTGTTTTTT

j_gene: TRBJ2-5
d_gene: NA
abundance: NA
v_gene: TRBV5-4
CDR3aa: CASSTGGGGREETQYF
CDR3nt: TGTGCCAGCAGCACAGGGGGCGGGGGGCGAGAAGAGACCCAGTACTTC

j_gene: TRBJ2-7
d_gene: TRBD1
abundance: once
v_gene: TRBV27
CDR3aa: CASSITGTGGVYEQYF
CDR3nt: TGTGCCAGCAGTATTACCGGGACAGGGGGCGTGTACGAGCAGTACTTC

j_gene: TRBJ1-2
d_gene: NA
abundance: NA
v_gene: TRBV7-9
CDR3aa: CASTHLRPNDGYTF
CDR3nt: TGTGCCAGCACCCATCTACGCCCGAATGATGGCTACACCTTC

j_gene: TRBJ2-3
d_gene: NA
abundance: NA
v_gene: TRBV7-2
CDR3aa: CASSQKGGHQGTDTQYF
CDR3nt: TGTGCCAGCAGCCAAAAGGGGGGTCATCAAGGCACAGATACGCAGTATTTT

j_gene: TRBJ1-1
d_gene: TRBD1
abundance: once
v_gene: TRBV6-5
CDR3aa: CASRTGGKGSEAFF
CDR3nt: TGTGCCAGCAGGACAGGGGGGAAAGGAAGTGAAGCTTTCTTT

j_gene: TRBJ1-1
d_gene: NA
abundance: NA
v_gene: TRBV9
CDR3aa: CASSVVGTGNTEAFF
CDR3nt: TGTGCCAGCAGCGTAGTGGGGACGGGGAACACTGAAGCTTTCTTT

j_gene: TRBJ2-3
d_gene: NA
abundance: NA
v_gene: TRBV5-6
CDR3aa: CASSRTERSTDTQYF
CDR3nt: TGTGCCAGCAGCCGGACCGAGCGGAGCACAGATACGCAGTATTTT

j_gene: TRBJ2-7
d_gene: TRBD2
abundance: NA
v_gene: TRBV9
CDR3aa: CASSVEAGEGYEQYF
CDR3nt: TGTGCCAGCAGCGTGGAAGCGGGAGAAGGGTACGAGCAGTACTTC

j_gene: TRBJ1-1
d_gene: TRBD1
abundance: NA
v_gene: TRBV5-8
CDR3aa: CASSKRTGGNTEAFF
CDR3nt: TGTGCCAGCAGCAAACGGACAGGGGGGAACACTGAAGCTTTCTTT